Sequencing of this TCR beta chain was carried out in a study of CD8 T cells in Susac syndrome. Germline V CDR1 and CDR2: SEHNR, FQNEAQ (reference sequence). The CDR3 is 12 amino acids. The V end lost 3 bases, the J end lost 10 bases, and 7 bases lay between the germline ends. RNA in amounts of about 0.45 to 1 ug was reverse transcribed with random hexamers. Coverage of TCR beta CDR3 amplification by immunoSEQ multiplex PCR extended to 54 Vbeta and 13 Jbeta. One entry per CDR3 protein, called by TCRdb with MiXCR from the immunoSEQ multiplex PCR reads. The table has over 200,000 distinct CDR3 sequences, 85% to 95% seen once. Relapsing-remitting disease, either stable or active, was present in the treatment-naive patients who were the multiple sclerosis controls. Negative magnetic isolation gave CD8+ and CD4+ cells; FACS enriched CD8+ TEMRA.

Sequencing was done on a sample of CD4+ T cells from PBMCs. J is TRBJ1-6 and V is TRBV7-9; D is perhaps TRBD1 (5 bases). This clonotype originated in a human donor with multiple sclerosis. CDR3: CASSFGDSPLHF. The CDR3 DNA reads TGTGCCAGCAGCTTCGGGGACTCACCCCTCCACTTT.